Listed below are T cell receptor beta chains from one sample, sequenced in a study of shared T cell receptors in the human thymus. Measured with immunoSEQ multiplex PCR; TCRdb has only the in-frame clones, and not every one. The sample lists fewer than 700,000 clones, 88% occurring once. In addition, the sample was reused for a study of human thymus T cells.

Sequencing was done on a sample of thymocytes. These receptors all stem from a boy under two years old with a congenital heart defect. Each CDR3 is given without its conserved first and last residue. The order of the fields is J gene, V gene, CDR3 length, CDR3 protein.

>TRBJ2-2|TRBV27|12
ASSPHREPGELF
>TRBJ2-1|TRBV6-5|10
ASSYMGGEQF
>TRBJ2-7|TRBV6-5|12
ASSYRDNTYEQY
>TRBJ2-7|TRBV5-1|13
ASSLGAGKTYEQY
>TRBJ2-7|TRBV2|12
ASRNISGSVGQY
>TRBJ1-2|TRBV30|12
AWRQFGENYGYT
>TRBJ2-6|TRBV28|15
ASSFETGSPGANVLT
>TRBJ2-5|TRBV5-4|15
ASSLVLASGAERTQY
>TRBJ2-6|TRBV6-1|14
ASSVKQGRGANVLT
>TRBJ2-7|TRBV27|14
ASSAWTSGKGYEQY
>TRBJ2-5|TRBV5-1|10
ASSLVRETQY
>TRBJ2-7|TRBV11-2|13
ASSLDHRGGNEQY
>TRBJ1-5|TRBV4-1|14
ASSQAPGYSNQPQH
>TRBJ2-1|TRBV7-7|13
ASSSGTSGSREQF
>TRBJ2-2|TRBV5-6|17
ASSGRTGSGRAGAGELF
>TRBJ2-2|TRBV7-8|16
ASSTPGEAGGRTGELF
>TRBJ2-1|TRBV5-1|14
ASSLGGSGSPGEQF
>TRBJ2-1|TRBV15|13
ATSWGQRTYNEQF
>TRBJ2-5|TRBV27|13
ASSWSGQVKETQY
>TRBJ1-2|TRBV4-1|12
ASSQMDRGLGYT
>TRBJ2-3|TRBV28|12
ASSLAGGADTQY
>TRBJ1-1|TRBV4-1|14
ASSLRTGGASTEAF
>TRBJ2-2|TRBV6-5|10
ASRPRDGELF
>TRBJ2-7|TRBV12-5|10
ASGAPADEQY
>TRBJ2-1|TRBV18|14
ASSPPPTGYYNEQF
>TRBJ2-1|TRBV4-1|14
ASRGLAGGPGDEQF
>TRBJ1-5|TRBV19|13
ASSIQDTNNQPQH